This entry lists 18 T cell receptor beta chains sequenced from one sample in a study of cytomegalovirus exposure and HLA in healthy donors. The PCR was carried out with 60 Vbeta primers and 13 Jbeta primers. Profiling relied on immunoSEQ multiplex PCR, and the TCRdb table lists in-frame clones only, not all of them. The data show around 150,000 clones, approximately 80% seen once. Sequencing was done on a sample of PBMCs. These receptors all come from a woman aged 40 to 49 in good health and CMV-seropositive.

The V gene is TRBV11-2, the J gene TRBJ2-7; possibly TRBD2 for D (7 bases). This CDR3 is built from 15 residues. V shed 5 bases and J shed 2 bases, with 16 bases lying between them. Germline CDR1 SGHAT, CDR2 FQNNGV. Here the CDR3 reads CASSLLGGATYEQYF. In DNA, the CDR3 is TGTGCCAGCAGCCTCTTGGGGGGGGCCACCTACGAGCAGTACTTC.

This clone has a single count. The V and J genes are TRBV12-5 and TRBJ2-5, with a weak D call TRBD1 (6 bases). Germline V lookup: CDR1 LGHNT, CDR2 FRNRAP. The CDR3 sequence is 13 residues long. With 2 bases removed from V and 5 bases from J, the gap between germline ends came to 9 bases. The CDR3 DNA is TGTGCTAGTGGTTTGACAGGGTTGGAGACCCAGTACTTC. It encodes CASGLTGLETQYF.

The rearrangement links TRBV6-1 to TRBJ1-5; TRBD1 agrees at 8 bases. The junction had 4 bases not matched to a gene; V was cut back by 7 bases and J by 5 bases. Germline lookup yields CDR1 MNHNS and CDR2 SASEGT. The length of the CDR3 is 13 residues. The CDR3 region has the DNA TGTGCCAGCATGGGACAGGTTCATCAGCCCCAGCATTTT. It translates to CASMGQVHQPQHF.

The V gene is TRBV2, the J gene TRBJ2-7, with 7 positions matching TRBD1. The ends lost 11 bases at V and 6 bases at J; junction bases unmatched: 10. In germline, CDR1 is SNHLY, CDR2 FYNNEI. The CDR3 is made up of 12 amino acids. The CDR3: CASATGMVEQYF. CDR3 in DNA: TGTGCCTCAGCGACAGGGATGGTCGAGCAGTACTTC.

This sequence joins TRBV9 and TRBJ1-1; D is ambiguous. V lost 0 bases and J lost 4, with 10 bases in between. The CDR3 spans 14 residues. Germline CDR1 is SGDLS and CDR2 is YYNGEE. The CDR3 reads CASSVEQGSTEAFF. CDR3 in DNA: TGTGCCAGCAGCGTAGAACAAGGGAGCACTGAAGCTTTCTTT.

J is TRBJ2-3 and V is TRBV5-1; D remains ambiguous. The V gene's germline CDR1 is SGHRS and CDR2 YFSETQ. Trimming removed 3 bases at V and 0 bases at J, with 5 bases between. The CDR3 length is 13 residues. The CDR3 loop is CASSYSSTDTQYF. The CDR3 nucleotides read TGCGCCAGCAGCTATTCTAGCACAGATACGCAGTATTTT.

In this sample, this clone turned up once. The chain links TRBV30 to TRBJ2-1; the match to TRBD2 covers 14 bases. This CDR3 comprises 15 residues. V lost 7 bases, J lost 4 bases, and 6 bases stayed unmatched. Germline loops: CDR1 GTSNPN, CDR2 SVGIG (reference sequence). The CDR3: CASSRTSGGYNEQFF. The CDR3 region has the DNA TGTGCCTCGTCCCGGACTAGCGGGGGGTACAATGAGCAGTTCTTC. Combining the CDR3 with reference TRBV30 and TRBJ2-1 gives the whole variable domain SQTIHQWPATLVQPVGSPLSLECTVEGTSNPNLYWYRQAAGRGLQLLFYSVGIGQISSEVPQNLSASRPQDRQFILSSKKLLLSDSGFYLCASSRTSGGYNEQFFGPGTRLTVL.

This rearrangement joins TRBV29-1 to TRBJ1-1; D is undetermined. V was pared by 1 base and J by 7 bases, with 10 bases between. CDR3 size: 12 residues. The germline V gene encodes CDR1 SQVTM and CDR2 ANQGSEA. CDR3 amino acids: CSVEGRVGEAFF. In DNA form, the CDR3 reads TGCAGCGTTGAAGGGCGGGTCGGTGAAGCTTTCTTT.

The rearrangement links TRBV18 to TRBJ1-1, with D hard to call. With 3 bases removed from V and 0 bases from J, the gap between germline ends came to 8 bases. CDR1 and CDR2 from the germline V gene are KGHSH and LQKENI. This CDR3 has 14 residues. The CDR3, as DNA: TGTGCCAGCTCACCCATCGGTATGAACACTGAAGCTTTCTTT. This codes for CASSPIGMNTEAFF.

This clone was seen more than once but under ten times. V gene TRBV4-1 combines with J gene TRBJ1-2, with D tentatively TRBD1 (6 bases). The germline V gene has CDR1 MGHRA and CDR2 YSYEKL. The V and J ends lost 2 bases and 1 base respectively, with 14 bases between them. This CDR3 is built from 16 residues. The DNA for the CDR3 is TGCGCCAGCAGCCAACCAGGACAGCTGATTAACTATGGCTACACCTTC. Residues: CASSQPGQLINYGYTF.

In this sample, this clone turned up once. The rearrangement joins TRBV10-2 to TRBJ1-6; D possibly corresponds to TRBD1 (5 bases). This CDR3 is built from 15 residues. Germline lookup yields CDR1 WSHSY and CDR2 SAAADI. Trimming cost V 8 bases and J 4 bases, with 15 bases left between them. CDR3 region: CASQPGPEYNSPLHF. In DNA form, the CDR3 reads TGCGCCAGCCAACCAGGGCCAGAGTATAATTCACCCCTCCACTTT.

The table lists this clone with a few counts. The rearrangement links TRBV27 to TRBJ2-1; TRBD2 agrees at 10 bases. The V gene's germline CDR1 is MNHEY and CDR2 SMNVEV (reference sequence). This CDR3 region has 12 residues. CDR3: CASRSGRNEQFF. CDR3 DNA sequence: TGTGCTAGCCGTAGCGGGAGGAATGAGCAGTTCTTC.

V gene TRBV19 combines with J gene TRBJ1-5; TRBD1 matches 8 bases. Germline values: CDR1 LNHDA, CDR2 SQIVND (reference sequence). The CDR3 sequence is 20 residues long. The junction had 13 bases not matched to a gene; V was cut back by 0 bases and J by 0 bases. This CDR3 is CASSIDRDRGYDSSNQPQHF. The CDR3 bases are TGTGCCAGTAGTATAGATAGAGACAGGGGTTATGATAGTAGCAATCAGCCCCAGCATTTT.

This clone has only one observation. CDR3 protein: CASSLGGGRGANQPQHF. The CDR3 DNA reads TGTGCCAGCAGCTTAGGTGGCGGCAGGGGGGCGAATCAGCCCCAGCATTTT. The genes are TRBV11-2 and TRBJ1-5; 7 bases fit TRBD1. Germline CDR1 reads SGHAT; CDR2 reads FQNNGV. The V and J ends lost 1 base and 4 bases, in that order; junction bases with no gene match: 10. The CDR3 consists of 17 residues.

J is TRBJ2-7 and V is TRBV19; tentative D call: TRBD1 (5 bases). This CDR3 is built from 15 residues. V was shortened by 2 bases and J by 0 bases, with 11 bases between the two germline ends. Germline V lookup: CDR1 LNHDA, CDR2 SQIVND (reference sequence). CDR3 protein: CASSISGQLSYEQYF. As DNA, the CDR3 is TGTGCCAGTAGTATAAGTGGACAACTCTCCTACGAGCAGTACTTC.

This clone appeared a single time. The chain links TRBV30 to TRBJ2-7, with D perhaps TRBD1 (5 bases). Trimming removed 4 bases from V and 3 bases from J, with 13 bases in between. The CDR3 is 13 residues long. Germline CDR1 is GTSNPN and CDR2 is SVGIG (reference sequence). The CDR3 here is CAWTPGPHYEQYF. For the CDR3, the DNA is TGTGCCTGGACCCCAGGGCCCCACTACGAGCAGTACTTC. Full variable domain (remainder filled in from reference TRBV30 and TRBJ2-7): SQTIHQWPATLVQPVGSPLSLECTVEGTSNPNLYWYRQAAGRGLQLLFYSVGIGQISSEVPQNLSASRPQDRQFILSSKKLLLSDSGFYLCAWTPGPHYEQYFGPGTRLTVT.

Concerning this clone itself: The same CDR3 also results from other DNA sequences found in this sample. The chain employs TRBV7-9 and TRBJ1-3; no clear D gene. This CDR3 spans 12 amino acids. Germline assignment: CDR1 SEHNR and CDR2 FQNEAQ (reference sequence). The V end was cut by 5 bases, the J end by 4 bases, with 6 bases between. This CDR3 is CASSPGGNTIYF. In DNA form, the CDR3 reads TGTGCCAGCAGCCCGGGGGGAAACACCATATATTTT.

This clone has more than one count but fewer than ten. The chain combines TRBV7-2 with TRBJ2-1, with 11 bases fitting TRBD2. The junction had 5 bases not matched to a gene; V was cut back by 4 bases and J by 3 bases. Germline V gives CDR1 SGHTA, CDR2 FQGNSA. This CDR3 spans 16 amino acids. The CDR3 is CASSSKGTSGYNEQFF. The DNA of the CDR3 is TGTGCCAGCAGCTCCAAAGGGACTAGCGGCTACAATGAGCAGTTCTTC.